Sequencing of this T cell receptor beta chain was carried out in a study of cytomegalovirus exposure and HLA in healthy donors. Method: immunoSEQ multiplex PCR; TCRdb's copy keeps in-frame clones and lacks some. The sample holds 140,000 or so clones, approximately 89% seen once. Germline CDR1 ENHRY, CDR2 SYGVKD. Trimming at V came to 10 bases and at J to 6 bases, leaving 15 bases not matched to a gene. The CDR3 contains 15 residues. The receptor's source is a man aged 18 to 35 in good health and CMV-seronegative. The chain carries TRBV10-3 and TRBJ1-2; TRBD1 matches 9 bases. The specimen was PBMCs. CDR3 nucleotide sequence: TGTGCCACCATGGACAGGGGCTCCTTCATCCATGGCTACACCTTC. It is translated as CATMDRGSFIHGYTF.